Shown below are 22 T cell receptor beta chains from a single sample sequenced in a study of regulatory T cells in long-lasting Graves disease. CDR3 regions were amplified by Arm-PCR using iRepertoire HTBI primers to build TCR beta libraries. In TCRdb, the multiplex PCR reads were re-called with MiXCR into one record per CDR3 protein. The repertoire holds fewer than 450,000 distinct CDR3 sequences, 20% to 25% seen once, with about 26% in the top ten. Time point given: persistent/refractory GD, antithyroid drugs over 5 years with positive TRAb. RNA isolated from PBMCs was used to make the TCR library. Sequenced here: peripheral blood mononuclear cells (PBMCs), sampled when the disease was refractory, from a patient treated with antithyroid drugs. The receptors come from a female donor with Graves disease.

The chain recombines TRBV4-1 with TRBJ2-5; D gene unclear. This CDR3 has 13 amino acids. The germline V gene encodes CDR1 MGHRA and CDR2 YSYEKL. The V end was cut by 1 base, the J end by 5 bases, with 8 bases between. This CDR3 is CASSQVLVETQYF. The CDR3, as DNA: TGCGCCAGCAGCCAAGTTTTGGTCGAGACCCAGTACTTC.

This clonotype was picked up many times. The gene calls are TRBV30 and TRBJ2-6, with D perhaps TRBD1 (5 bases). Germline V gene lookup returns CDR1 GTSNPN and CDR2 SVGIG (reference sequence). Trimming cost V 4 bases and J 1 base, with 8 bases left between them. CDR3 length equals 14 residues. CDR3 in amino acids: CAWNPGSGANVLTF. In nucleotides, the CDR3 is TGTGCCTGGAACCCAGGGTCTGGGGCCAACGTCCTGACTTTC.

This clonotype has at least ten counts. In nucleotides, the CDR3 is TGCGCCAGCAGCCCGGAGGCCAACGACCGACCAAACACTGAAGCTTTCTTT. Its protein is CASSPEANDRPNTEAFF. The rearrangement links TRBV5-1 to TRBJ1-1; D not resolved. There are 17 residues in the CDR3. V shed 4 bases and J shed 2 bases, with 21 bases lying between them. Germline V gene data show CDR1 as SGHRS and CDR2 as YFSETQ.

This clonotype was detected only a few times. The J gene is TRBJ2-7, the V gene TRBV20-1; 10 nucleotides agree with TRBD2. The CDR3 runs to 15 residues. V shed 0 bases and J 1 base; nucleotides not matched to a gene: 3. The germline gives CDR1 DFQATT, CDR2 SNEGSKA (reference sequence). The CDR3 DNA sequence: TGCAGTGCTAGAGATTTGACTAGCGGGTCCTACGAGCAGTACTTC. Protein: CSARDLTSGSYEQYF.

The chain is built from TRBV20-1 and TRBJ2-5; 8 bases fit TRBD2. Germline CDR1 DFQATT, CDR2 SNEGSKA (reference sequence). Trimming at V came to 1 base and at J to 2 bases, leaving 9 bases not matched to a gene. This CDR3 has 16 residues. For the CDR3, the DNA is TGCAGTGCTAGAGCCAGCGGGAGAATGGGTCAAGAGACCCAGTACTTC. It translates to CSARASGRMGQETQYF.

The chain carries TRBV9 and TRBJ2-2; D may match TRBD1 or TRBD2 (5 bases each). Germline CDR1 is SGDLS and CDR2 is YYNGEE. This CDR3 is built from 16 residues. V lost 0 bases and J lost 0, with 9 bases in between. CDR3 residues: CASSVEGSPNTGELFF. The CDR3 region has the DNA TGTGCCAGCAGCGTAGAGGGGAGTCCGAACACCGGGGAGCTGTTTTTT.

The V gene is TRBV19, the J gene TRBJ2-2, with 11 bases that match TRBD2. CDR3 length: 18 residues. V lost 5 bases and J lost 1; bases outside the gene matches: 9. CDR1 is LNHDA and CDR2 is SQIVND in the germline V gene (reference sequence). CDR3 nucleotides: TGTGCCAGTAGTCTCCCGGGACTAGCGGAGAAGAACACCGGGGAGCTGTTTTTT. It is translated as CASSLPGLAEKNTGELFF.

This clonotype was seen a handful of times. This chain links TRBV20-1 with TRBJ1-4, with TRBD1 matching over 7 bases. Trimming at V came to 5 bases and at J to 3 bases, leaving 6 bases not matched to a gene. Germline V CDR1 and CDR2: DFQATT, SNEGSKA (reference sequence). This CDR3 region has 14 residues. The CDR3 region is CSALDRAANEKLFF. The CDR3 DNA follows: TGCAGTGCTTTAGACAGGGCGGCTAATGAAAAACTGTTTTTT.

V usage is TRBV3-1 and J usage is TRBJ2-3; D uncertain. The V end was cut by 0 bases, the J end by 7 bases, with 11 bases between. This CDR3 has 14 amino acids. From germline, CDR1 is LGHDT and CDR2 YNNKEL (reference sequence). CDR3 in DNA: TGTGCCAGCAGCCAAGACTCCAAACCTAATACGCAGTATTTT. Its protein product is CASSQDSKPNTQYF.

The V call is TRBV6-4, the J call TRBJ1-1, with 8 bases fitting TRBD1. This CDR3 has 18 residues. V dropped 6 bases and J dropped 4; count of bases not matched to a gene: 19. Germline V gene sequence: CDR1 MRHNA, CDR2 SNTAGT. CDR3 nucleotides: TGTGCCAGCAGCCAGAAAACAGCAGGGGGCGCTGGAATCACTGAAGCTTTCTTT. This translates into CASSQKTAGGAGITEAFF.

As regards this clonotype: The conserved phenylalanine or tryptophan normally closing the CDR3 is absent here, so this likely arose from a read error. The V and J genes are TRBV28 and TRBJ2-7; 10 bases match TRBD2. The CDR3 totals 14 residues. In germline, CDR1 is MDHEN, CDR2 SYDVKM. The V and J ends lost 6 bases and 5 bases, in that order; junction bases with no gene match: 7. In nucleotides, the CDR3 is TGTGCCAGCAGCTCTAGCGGGAGCGCGCACGAGCAGTACCTC. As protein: CASSSSGSAHEQYL.

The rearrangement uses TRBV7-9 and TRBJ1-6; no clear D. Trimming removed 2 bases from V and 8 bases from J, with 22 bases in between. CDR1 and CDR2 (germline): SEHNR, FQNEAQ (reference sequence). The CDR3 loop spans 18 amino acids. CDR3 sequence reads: CASSLNRHSPSSDSPLHF. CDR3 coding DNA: TGTGCCAGCAGCTTAAATCGTCACAGCCCGAGTTCCGATTCACCCCTCCACTTT.

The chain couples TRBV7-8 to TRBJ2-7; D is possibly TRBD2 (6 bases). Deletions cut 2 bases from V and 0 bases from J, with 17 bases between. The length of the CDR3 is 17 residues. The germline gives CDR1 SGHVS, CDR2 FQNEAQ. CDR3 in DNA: TGTGCCAGCAGCTTAAGGTCCGGGACTCAAAGCTCCTACGAGCAGTACTTC. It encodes CASSLRSGTQSSYEQYF.

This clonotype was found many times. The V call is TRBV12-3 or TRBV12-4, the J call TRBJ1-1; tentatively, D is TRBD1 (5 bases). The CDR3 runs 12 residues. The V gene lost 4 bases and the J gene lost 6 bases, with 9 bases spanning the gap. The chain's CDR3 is CASSSWGSEAFF. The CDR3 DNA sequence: TGTGCCAGCAGTTCCTGGGGCTCTGAAGCTTTCTTT.

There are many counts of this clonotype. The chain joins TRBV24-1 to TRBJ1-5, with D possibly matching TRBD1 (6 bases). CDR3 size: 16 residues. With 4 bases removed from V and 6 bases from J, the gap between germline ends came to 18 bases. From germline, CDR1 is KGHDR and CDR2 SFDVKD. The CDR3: CATSDQMAGEGQPQHF. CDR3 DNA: TGTGCCACCAGTGACCAAATGGCAGGGGAAGGTCAGCCCCAGCATTTT.

CDR3 residues: CASSYSRRTAYGYTF. The CDR3 DNA reads as TGTGCCAGCAGTTACAGTCGACGAACGGCCTATGGCTACACCTTC. The chain has TRBV6-9 and TRBJ1-2; D gene uncertain. The CDR3 loop spans 15 amino acids. Trimming cost V 3 bases and J 4 bases, with 15 bases left between them. From germline, CDR1 is MNHGY and CDR2 SVAAGI.

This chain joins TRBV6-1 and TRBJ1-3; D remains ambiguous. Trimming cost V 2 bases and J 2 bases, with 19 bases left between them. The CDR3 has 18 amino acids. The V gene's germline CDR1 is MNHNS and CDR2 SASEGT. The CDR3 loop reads CASSESYPPAVAGNTIYF. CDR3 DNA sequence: TGTGCCAGCAGTGAATCATATCCTCCGGCCGTCGCTGGAAACACCATATATTTT.

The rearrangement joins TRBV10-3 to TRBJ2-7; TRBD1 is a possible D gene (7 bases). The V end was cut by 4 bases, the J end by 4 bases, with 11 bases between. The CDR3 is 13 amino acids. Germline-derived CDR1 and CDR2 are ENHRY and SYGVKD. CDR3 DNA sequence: TGTGCCATCAGTGTACAGGGGACTTACGAGCAGTACTTC. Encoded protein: CAISVQGTYEQYF.

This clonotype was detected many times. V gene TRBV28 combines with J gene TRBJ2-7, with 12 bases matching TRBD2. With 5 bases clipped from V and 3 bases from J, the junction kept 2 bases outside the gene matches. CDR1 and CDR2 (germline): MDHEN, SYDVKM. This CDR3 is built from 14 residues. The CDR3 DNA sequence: TGTGCCAGCAGTATGACTAGCGGGAGCTACGAGCAGTACTTC. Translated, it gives CASSMTSGSYEQYF.

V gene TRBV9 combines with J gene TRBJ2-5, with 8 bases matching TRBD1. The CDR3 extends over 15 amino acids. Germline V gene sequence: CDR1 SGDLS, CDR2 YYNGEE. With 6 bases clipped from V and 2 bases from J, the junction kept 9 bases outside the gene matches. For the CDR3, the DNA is TGTGCCAGCACTAGGGGACAGGTGACACAAGAGACCCAGTACTTC. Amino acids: CASTRGQVTQETQYF.

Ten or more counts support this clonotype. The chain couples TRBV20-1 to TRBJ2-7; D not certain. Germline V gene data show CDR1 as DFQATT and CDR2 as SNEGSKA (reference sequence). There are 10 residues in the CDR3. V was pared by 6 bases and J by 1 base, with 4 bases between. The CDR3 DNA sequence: TGCAGTGCGAAGTCCTACGAGCAGTACTTC. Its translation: CSAKSYEQYF.

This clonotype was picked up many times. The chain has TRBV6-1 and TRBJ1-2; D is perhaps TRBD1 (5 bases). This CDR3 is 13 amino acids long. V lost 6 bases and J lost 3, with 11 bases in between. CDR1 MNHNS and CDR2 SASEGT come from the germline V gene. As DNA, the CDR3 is TGTGCCAGCAGCCCGGGGCAGTACTATGGCTACACCTTC. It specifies CASSPGQYYGYTF.